This T cell receptor beta chain came from a study of T cells after yellow fever vaccination. Study context: SMART-Seq v4 Ultra Low Input prepared libraries from low-cell fractions. General study results and limits: The booster saw the reappearance of most primary-vaccination clones (roughly 97% CD4, 88% CD8).

To note about this clonotype: The antigen is unknown.

Template switching by 5'RACE produced TCR cDNA, adding a universal primer site and UMIs. TCRdb itself ran the 5' RACE reads through MiXCR, one entry per CDR3 protein. The sample holds 160,000 or so distinct CDR3 sequences, approximately 6.7% seen once. V was clipped by 0 bases and J by 4 bases; unmatched bases: 11. Germline assignment: CDR1 LGHNA and CDR2 YSLEER. The CDR3 is made up of 17 amino acids. This specimen was CD4+ T cells sorted from PBMCs, taken 5 to 6 days after the first yellow fever vaccination. The chain carries TRBV4-3 and TRBJ1-2, with TRBD1 matching over 7 bases. This TCR was sampled from a young man who received the YFV17D yellow fever vaccine. CDR3 sequence: CASSQESTRQGGYGYTF. CDR3 sequence (DNA): TGCGCCAGCAGCCAAGAAAGTACCCGCCAGGGGGGCTATGGCTACACCTTC.